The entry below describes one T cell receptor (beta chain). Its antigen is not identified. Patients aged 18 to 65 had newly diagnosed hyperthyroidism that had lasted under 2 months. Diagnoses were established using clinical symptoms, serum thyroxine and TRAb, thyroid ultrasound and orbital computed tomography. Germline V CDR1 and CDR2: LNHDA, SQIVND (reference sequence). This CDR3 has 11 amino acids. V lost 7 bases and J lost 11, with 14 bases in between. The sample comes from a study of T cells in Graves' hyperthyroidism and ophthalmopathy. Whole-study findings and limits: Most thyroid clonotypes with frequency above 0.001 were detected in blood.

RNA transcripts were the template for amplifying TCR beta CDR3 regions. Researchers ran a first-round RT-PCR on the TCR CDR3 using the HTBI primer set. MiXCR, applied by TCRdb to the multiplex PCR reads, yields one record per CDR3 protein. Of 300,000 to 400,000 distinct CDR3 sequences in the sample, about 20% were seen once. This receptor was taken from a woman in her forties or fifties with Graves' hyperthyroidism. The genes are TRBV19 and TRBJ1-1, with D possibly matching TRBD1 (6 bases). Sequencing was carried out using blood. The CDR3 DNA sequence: TGTGCCAGTACCCTCCAGGGGTCGGCTTTCTTT. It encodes CASTLQGSAFF.